This T cell receptor (beta chain) was sequenced for a study of T cell responses to AZD1222 COVID-19 vaccine. Study-wide points: Variant regions that are unmutated are reportedly the target of nearly half of spike-specific TCRs.

A remark on this clone: The antigen is undetermined.

The CDR3 is 13 residues long. Trimming removed 4 bases at V and 6 bases at J, with 10 bases between. Germline V gives CDR1 LGHDT, CDR2 YNNKEL (reference sequence). Only in-frame clones appear in the TCRdb table, and some are missing; sequencing was by immunoSEQ multiplex PCR. This table has 150,000 or so clones, over 80% appearing once. This chain links TRBV3-1 (or the pseudogene TRBV3-2) with TRBJ2-1; D may be TRBD1 (6 bases). The sample in question was peripheral blood, obtained on day 0 of MenACWY control vaccination. The receptor was isolated from an adult in good health. CDR3 in DNA: TGTGCCAGCAGCCTTCTCAGGGGCAATGAGCAGTTCTTC. This encodes CASSLLRGNEQFF.